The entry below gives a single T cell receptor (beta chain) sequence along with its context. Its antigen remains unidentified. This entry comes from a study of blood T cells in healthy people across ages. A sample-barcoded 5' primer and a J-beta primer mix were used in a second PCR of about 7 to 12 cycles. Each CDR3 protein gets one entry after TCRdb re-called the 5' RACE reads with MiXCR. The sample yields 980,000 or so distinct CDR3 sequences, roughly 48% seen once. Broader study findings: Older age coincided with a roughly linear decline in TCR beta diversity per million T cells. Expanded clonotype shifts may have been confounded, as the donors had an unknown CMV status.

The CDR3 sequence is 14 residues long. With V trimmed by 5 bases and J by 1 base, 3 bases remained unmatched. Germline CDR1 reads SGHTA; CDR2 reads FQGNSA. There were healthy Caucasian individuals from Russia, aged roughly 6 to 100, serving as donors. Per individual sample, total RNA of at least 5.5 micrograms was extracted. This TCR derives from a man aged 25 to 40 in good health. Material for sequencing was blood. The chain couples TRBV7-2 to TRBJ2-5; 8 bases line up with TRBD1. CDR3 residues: CASSVTGGQETQYF. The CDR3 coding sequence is TGTGCCAGCAGCGTTACAGGGGGCCAAGAGACCCAGTACTTC.